This T cell receptor beta chain is drawn from a study of identical twins. V gave up 6 bases and J gave up 6 bases; unmatched junction bases: 8. The CDR3 loop spans 13 amino acids. The germline gives CDR1 DFQATT, CDR2 SNEGSKA (reference sequence). After template switching added a universal primer site, the resulting cDNA carried unique molecular identifiers. TCRdb reanalysed the 5' RACE reads using MiXCR and keeps one entry per CDR3 protein. Here the sample spans approximately 500,000 distinct CDR3 sequences, roughly a quarter being singletons. In its sample, this clonotype was seen a few times. Its antigen remains unknown. Study outcomes and limitations: Excess sharing by twins proved weaker in beta out-of-frame sequences.

The sample was also reused in another study, on T cells expressing NK-cell markers. That report adds: Dominant NKG2C+ clonotypes accounted for roughly 1.0-7.0% of CD8+ T cells in about 6 donors. The study found these clonotypes also leading the CD3+CD56-NKG2C+ fraction in a few donors.

The rearrangement joins TRBV20-1 to TRBJ2-3, with 8 bases matching TRBD1. The sample consisted of CD4+ T cells sorted from blood. The origin of this receptor is a woman aged 18-29 years in good health. The CDR3 DNA sequence: TGCAGTGCGCCGCTCCAGGGGGCGGATACGCAGTATTTT. It specifies CSAPLQGADTQYF.